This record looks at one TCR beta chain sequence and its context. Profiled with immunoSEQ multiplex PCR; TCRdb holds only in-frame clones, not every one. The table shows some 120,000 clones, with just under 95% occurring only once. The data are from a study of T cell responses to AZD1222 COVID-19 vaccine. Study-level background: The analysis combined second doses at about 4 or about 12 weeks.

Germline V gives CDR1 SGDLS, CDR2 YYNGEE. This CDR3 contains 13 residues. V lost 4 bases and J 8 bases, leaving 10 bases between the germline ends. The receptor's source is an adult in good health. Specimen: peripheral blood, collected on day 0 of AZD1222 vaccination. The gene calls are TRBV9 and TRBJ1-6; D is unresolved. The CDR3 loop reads CASSFTQDSPLHF. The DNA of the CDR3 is TGTGCCAGCAGCTTCACCCAGGATTCACCCCTCCACTTT.